A single sample gave rise to the 26 T cell receptor beta chains below, sequenced in a study of blood T cell repertoires in COVID-19. Using immunoSEQ multiplex PCR, the repertoire was profiled, and TCRdb retains in-frame clones only, with some absent. This table holds roughly 200,000 clones, approximately 80% found once. Sequencing used peripheral blood. These receptors were taken from a man in his forties or fifties with acute or convalescent COVID-19.

V is TRBV19 and J is TRBJ2-1, with 9 bases that match TRBD2. This CDR3 has 16 residues. V was pared by 1 base and J by 4 bases, with 5 bases of the junction left unmatched. Looked up from germline, CDR1 is LNHDA and CDR2 is SQIVND (reference sequence). This chain's CDR3 is CASSIAGREGYNEQFF. In DNA form, the CDR3 reads TGTGCCAGTAGTATAGCAGGGCGGGAGGGATACAATGAGCAGTTCTTC.

This clone was counted once. The genes are TRBV11-3 and TRBJ1-1; tentatively, D is TRBD1 (5 bases). Germline-derived CDR1 and CDR2 are SGHNT and YENEEA. This CDR3 is 12 amino acids long. Trimming pared 5 bases from V and 5 bases from J, leaving 9 bases between. The CDR3 DNA sequence: TGTGCCAGCAGCGGAGGGGAAACTGAAGCTTTCTTT. Protein product: CASSGGETEAFF.

This clone was seen a single time. The rearrangement joins TRBV3-1 (or the pseudogene TRBV3-2) to TRBJ2-7, with 7 bases identical to TRBD2. The ends lost 1 base at V and 3 bases at J; junction bases unmatched: 24. This CDR3 is built from 21 residues. CDR1 LGHDT and CDR2 YNNKEL come from the germline V gene (reference sequence). In DNA, the CDR3 is TGTGCCAGCAGCCAAGGTGCGGCGTGTTACAAAGCGGGGATAGAGAGCTACGAGCAGTACTTC. The encoded protein is CASSQGAACYKAGIESYEQYF.

This clone appeared a few times. The chain combines TRBV29-1 with TRBJ1-2, with 7 bases matching TRBD1. V was pared by 5 bases and J by 0 bases, with 3 bases of the junction left unmatched. In germline, CDR1 is SQVTM, CDR2 ANQGSEA. This CDR3 is 13 amino acids long. The CDR3 loop is CSVRDRANYGYTF. The CDR3, as DNA: TGCAGCGTTCGGGACAGAGCTAACTATGGCTACACCTTC.

The V gene is TRBV25-1, the J gene TRBJ1-1; D remains unclear. Deletions cut 0 bases from V and 10 bases from J, with 12 bases between. This CDR3 is built from 13 residues. Germline V gives CDR1 MGHDK, CDR2 SYGVNS. CDR3 sequence reads: CASSEYNRGGAFF. Written as DNA, the CDR3 is TGTGCCAGCAGTGAATATAACCGAGGTGGAGCTTTCTTT.

This clone has just one count. The chain couples TRBV7-6 to TRBJ2-7, with 7 bases identical to TRBD1. V shed 4 bases and J 3 bases; nucleotides not matched to a gene: 9. The CDR3 has 15 residues. From germline, CDR1 is SGHVS and CDR2 FNYEAQ. The CDR3 nucleotides read TGTGCCAGCAGCTCAGGACAGGCCGGGATCTACGAGCAGTACTTC. Protein: CASSSGQAGIYEQYF.

This rearrangement joins TRBV7-2 to TRBJ1-6; no firm D call. CDR1 and CDR2 (germline): SGHTA, FQGNSA. The CDR3 loop spans 16 amino acids. V was trimmed by 4 bases and J by 7 bases, leaving 17 bases between them. The CDR3 protein is CASSYAWGGRNSPLHF. The CDR3 DNA reads TGTGCCAGCAGCTACGCTTGGGGAGGGCGGAATTCACCCCTCCACTTT.

This clone was detected only once. CDR3 region: CAWNNGQGVSEKLFF. CDR3 DNA sequence: TGTGCCTGGAATAACGGACAGGGAGTGTCAGAAAAACTGTTTTTT. J is TRBJ1-4 and V is TRBV30; 8 bases fit TRBD1. V lost 4 bases, J lost 8 bases, and 12 bases stayed unmatched. CDR3 size: 15 residues. Germline V gives CDR1 GTSNPN, CDR2 SVGIG (reference sequence). Based on the CDR3 plus reference TRBV30 and TRBJ1-4, the full variable domain is SQTIHQWPATLVQPVGSPLSLECTVEGTSNPNLYWYRQAAGRGLQLLFYSVGIGQISSEVPQNLSASRPQDRQFILSSKKLLLSDSGFYLCAWNNGQGVSEKLFFGSGTQLSVL.

The V and J genes are TRBV29-1 and TRBJ1-2; TRBD1 aligns across 7 bases. The V gene's germline CDR1 is SQVTM and CDR2 ANQGSEA. V dropped 6 bases and J dropped 1; count of bases not matched to a gene: 8. The CDR3 length is 14 residues. CDR3 residues: CSVPQGNFNYGYTF. The CDR3 nucleotides read TGCAGCGTGCCACAGGGGAACTTTAACTATGGCTACACCTTC.

The rearrangement joins TRBV15 to TRBJ1-1; 11 bases align to TRBD1. With V trimmed by 2 bases and J by 7 bases, 3 bases remained unmatched. Germline values: CDR1 LNHNV, CDR2 YYDKDF (reference sequence). This CDR3 spans 14 amino acids. The CDR3: CATSRYGTGGEAFF. In nucleotides, the CDR3 is TGTGCCACCAGCAGATATGGGACAGGGGGTGAAGCTTTCTTT.

This chain connects TRBV9 to TRBJ2-1, with 10 bases fitting TRBD2. The CDR3 sequence is 18 residues long. V shed 0 bases and J 2 bases; nucleotides not matched to a gene: 8. The V gene's germline CDR1 is SGDLS and CDR2 YYNGEE. CDR3 nucleotide sequence: TGTGCCAGCAGCGTAGCCTCTCGGACTAGCGGAACCTACAATGAGCAGTTCTTC. As protein: CASSVASRTSGTYNEQFF.

This chain joins TRBV7-9 and TRBJ2-5, with TRBD2 matching over 7 bases. The CDR3 is 13 residues long. V was pared by 7 bases and J by 5 bases, with 7 bases of the junction left unmatched. Germline V gene data show CDR1 as SEHNR and CDR2 as FQNEAQ (reference sequence). The CDR3 bases are TGTGCCAGCATGGCGGGAGAATTTGAGACCCAGTACTTC. Encoded protein: CASMAGEFETQYF. Full variable domain (remainder filled in from reference TRBV7-9 and TRBJ2-5): DTGVSQNPRHKITKRGQNVTFRCDPISEHNRLYWYRQTLGQGPEFLTYFQNEAQLEKSRLLSDRFSAERPKGSFSTLEIQRTEQGDSAMYLCASMAGEFETQYFGPGTRLLVL.

Of note for this clone: The same CDR3 also results from other DNA sequences found in this sample. The chain uses TRBV4-3 and TRBJ1-2; D perhaps matches TRBD1 (6 bases). Germline CDR1 reads LGHNA; CDR2 reads YSLEER. Trimming left V 4 bases short and J 4 bases short, with 10 bases between. The CDR3 contains 13 residues. The CDR3 bases are TGCGCCAGCAGCCCTGGACAGTCCTATGGCTACACCTTC. This codes for CASSPGQSYGYTF.

This clone was seen just once. The V call is TRBV7-9, the J call TRBJ1-2; the match to TRBD1 covers 8 bases. This CDR3 is built from 15 residues. Germline CDR1 reads SEHNR; CDR2 reads FQNEAQ (reference sequence). Trimming took 2 bases from V and 0 from J; bases not matched to a gene: 2. The CDR3 nucleotides read TGTGCCAGCAGCTTACAGGGGGCCACTAACTATGGCTACACCTTC. Translating it yields CASSLQGATNYGYTF.

V gene TRBV5-1 combines with J gene TRBJ2-3, with a tentative D call TRBD2 (6 bases). The V gene lost 0 bases and the J gene lost 0 bases, with 8 bases spanning the gap. The CDR3 has 15 amino acids. Per germline, CDR1 SGHRS and CDR2 YFSETQ. The CDR3 is CASSLAGASTDTQYF. DNA of the CDR3: TGCGCCAGCAGCTTGGCGGGAGCGAGCACAGATACGCAGTATTTT. Filled out from reference TRBV5-1 and TRBJ2-3, the complete variable domain reads KAGVTQTPRYLIKTRGQQVTLSCSPISGHRSVSWYQQTPGQGLQFLFEYFSETQRNKGNFPGRFSGRQFSNSRSEMNVSTLELGDSALYLCASSLAGASTDTQYFGPGTRLTVL.

This clone was detected only once. The chain recombines TRBV7-9 with TRBJ1-2, with D uncertain. This CDR3 is built from 13 residues. Germline CDR1 and CDR2: SEHNR and FQNEAQ (reference sequence). Trimming removed 1 base at V and 4 bases at J, with 7 bases between. CDR3 nucleotide sequence: TGTGCCAGCAGCTTAGATCCGGGCTATGGCTACACCTTC. Translation gives CASSLDPGYGYTF.

This clone was seen a single time. The chain uses TRBV5-1 and TRBJ2-3; D call uncertain. Between the trimmed V and J ends, which lost 4 bases and 0 bases, there was a span of 6 bases. The CDR3 consists of 13 residues. The germline V gene encodes CDR1 SGHRS and CDR2 YFSETQ. CDR3 in DNA: TGCGCCAGCAGCCCCTATAGCACAGATACGCAGTATTTT. Amino acids: CASSPYSTDTQYF.

This chain joins TRBV7-8 and TRBJ2-5; D is uncertain. Germline assignment: CDR1 SGHVS and CDR2 FQNEAQ. The CDR3 consists of 11 residues. The V and J ends lost 5 bases and 2 bases respectively, with 3 bases between them. The CDR3 sequence: CASSIQETQYF. In DNA, the CDR3 is TGTGCCAGCAGCATACAAGAGACCCAGTACTTC. The whole variable domain, filled in from reference TRBV7-8 and TRBJ2-5, reads GAGVSQSPRYKVAKRGQDVALRCDPISGHVSLFWYQQALGQGPEFLTYFQNEAQLDKSGLPSDRFFAERPEGSVSTLKIQRTQQEDSAVYLCASSIQETQYFGPGTRLLVL.

CDR3 amino acids: CASSLTGGLGSNEQYF. The CDR3 nucleotides read TGTGCCAGCAGCTTGACGGGGGGCCTTGGAAGTAACGAGCAGTACTTC. V gene TRBV7-2 combines with J gene TRBJ2-7, with a tentative D call TRBD2 (7 bases). The CDR3 is 16 amino acids. Germline V gene data show CDR1 as SGHTA and CDR2 as FQGNSA. The V and J ends lost 3 bases and 5 bases respectively, with 20 bases between them.

The chain has TRBV7-9 and TRBJ2-7; 13 nucleotides line up with TRBD2. The germline CDR1 and CDR2 sequences are SEHNR and FQNEAQ (reference sequence). This CDR3 has 15 residues. Trimming removed 5 bases from V and 3 bases from J; junction bases left unmatched: 4. For the CDR3, the DNA is TGTGCCAGCAGCCCGCGGACTAGCGGGAGCTACGAGCAGTACTTC. Translated: CASSPRTSGSYEQYF.

V usage is TRBV19 and J usage is TRBJ1-1; 7 nucleotides line up with TRBD1. Looked up from germline, CDR1 is LNHDA and CDR2 is SQIVND (reference sequence). The junction had 12 bases not matched to a gene; V was cut back by 6 bases and J by 5 bases. The CDR3 contains 15 residues. CDR3 loop: CASRGRQGRTTEAFF. The CDR3 coding sequence is TGTGCCAGTAGGGGCCGACAGGGTCGTACTACTGAAGCTTTCTTT. Full variable domain (outside the CDR3, taken from reference TRBV19 and TRBJ1-1): DGGITQSPKYLFRKEGQNVTLSCEQNLNHDAMYWYRQDPGQGLRLIYYSQIVNDFQKGDIAEGYSVSREKKESFPLTVTSAQKNPTAFYLCASRGRQGRTTEAFFGQGTRLTVV.

The J gene is TRBJ2-2, the V gene TRBV12-3 or TRBV12-4; D gene uncertain. Trimming took off 5 bases at V and 8 bases at J, with 12 bases between the two ends. The CDR3 has 13 amino acids. CDR3: CASSLYSKGELFF. In DNA, the CDR3 is TGTGCCAGCAGTCTCTACAGCAAAGGGGAGCTGTTTTTT.

The rearrangement uses TRBV19 and TRBJ2-1; D perhaps matches TRBD2 (5 bases). The CDR3 consists of 15 residues. The V end was cut by 1 base, the J end by 0 bases, with 7 bases between. Germline V gene data show CDR1 as LNHDA and CDR2 as SQIVND (reference sequence). In DNA form, the CDR3 reads TGTGCCAGTAGTATAGGAGCGGCCTCCTACAATGAGCAGTTCTTC. The encoded protein is CASSIGAASYNEQFF.

The J gene is TRBJ2-7, the V gene TRBV6-5; 8 positions agree with TRBD2. After removal of 10 bases from V and 0 bases from J, the junction contained 8 bases not matched to a gene. CDR1 is MNHEY and CDR2 is SVGAGI in the germline V gene. This CDR3 has 14 amino acids. For the CDR3, the DNA is TGTGCCACCCGAGAACTAGCGGCCTCCTACGAGCAGTACTTC. Translated, it gives CATRELAASYEQYF.

This rearrangement joins TRBV12-3 or TRBV12-4 to TRBJ2-5; D call uncertain. This CDR3 is 13 amino acids long. V dropped 6 bases and J dropped 3 bases, with 11 bases sitting between them. CDR3 loop: CASSYPMEETQYF. CDR3 sequence (DNA): TGTGCCAGCAGCTATCCTATGGAAGAGACCCAGTACTTC.

In this sample, this clone turned up once. The rearrangement links TRBV7-6 to TRBJ2-1; TRBD2 might be the D (6 bases). This CDR3 is built from 15 residues. Germline CDR1 SGHVS, CDR2 FNYEAQ. V lost 2 bases and J lost 4, with 12 bases in between. In DNA form, the CDR3 reads TGTGCCAGCAGCTTATCCCTAGCGTTGTACAATGAGCAGTTCTTC. It encodes CASSLSLALYNEQFF.